These 13 T cell receptor beta chains originate from one sample sequenced in a study of spatial heterogeneity in lung cancer. Time point described: blood at routine non-recurrence follow-up after resection. TCRdb redid the calling of the 5' RACE reads with MiXCR, one entry per CDR3 protein. The table records about 27,000 distinct CDR3 sequences, about 5.3% of them present only once. Source: PBMCs, taken at follow-up. These receptor sequences come from a female donor with early-stage non-small cell lung cancer.

This clonotype was counted many times. The V call is TRBV7-6, the J call TRBJ2-3; 7 bases are a match to TRBD2. The ends lost 5 bases at V and 5 bases at J; junction bases unmatched: 10. This CDR3 region has 15 residues. Germline loops: CDR1 SGHVS, CDR2 FNYEAQ. In DNA, the CDR3 is TGTGCCAGCAGCCCCGGGACTATTTCCCTAGATACGCAGTATTTT. This encodes CASSPGTISLDTQYF. Based on the CDR3 plus reference TRBV7-6 and TRBJ2-3, the full variable domain is GAGVSQSPRYKVTKRGQDVALRCDPISGHVSLYWYRQALGQGPEFLTYFNYEAQQDKSGLPNDRFSAERPEGSISTLTIQRTEQRDSAMYRCASSPGTISLDTQYFGPGTRLTVL.

This clonotype was counted at least ten times. The chain has TRBV4-3 and TRBJ2-1, with TRBD2 identical over 10 bases. The CDR3 sequence is 15 residues long. CDR1 and CDR2 from the germline V gene are LGHNA and YSLEER. The trim removed 2 bases at V and 8 bases at J, leaving 6 bases unmatched. The CDR3 bases are TGCGCCAGCAGCCAAAGAGCGGGAGGGCCATATGAGCAGTTCTTC. It codes for CASSQRAGGPYEQFF.

CDR3 DNA: TGTGCCAGCAGCATAATCGCCTGGCGGGATACGCAGTATTTT. Protein sequence: CASSIIAWRDTQYF. V gene TRBV5-4 combines with J gene TRBJ2-3; D uncertain. The CDR3 runs 14 residues. CDR1 is SGHNT and CDR2 is YYREEE in the germline V gene (reference sequence). V was pared by 4 bases and J by 6 bases, with 15 bases between. Combining the CDR3 with reference TRBV5-4 and TRBJ2-3 gives the whole variable domain ETGVTQSPTHLIKTRGQQVTLRCSSQSGHNTVSWYQQALGQGPQFIFQYYREEENGRGNFPPRFSGLQFPNYSSELNVNALELDDSALYLCASSIIAWRDTQYFGPGTRLTVL.

This clonotype was seen at least ten times. This sequence joins TRBV27 and TRBJ1-5; perhaps TRBD1 as D (5 bases). CDR1 is MNHEY, CDR2 SMNVEV, per germline (reference sequence). Deletions cut 4 bases from V and 0 bases from J, with 13 bases between. The CDR3 runs 16 residues. CDR3 bases: TGTGCCAGCAGTTCTACAGGCCTTTATAGCAATCAGCCCCAGCATTTT. Translated, it gives CASSSTGLYSNQPQHF.

This rearrangement joins TRBV29-1 to TRBJ1-1; TRBD1 is a possible D gene (6 bases). Germline CDR1 SQVTM, CDR2 ANQGSEA. The CDR3 has 14 residues. Trimming left V 5 bases short and J 5 bases short, with 18 bases between. DNA for the CDR3: TGCAGCGTTAACAGGGAACTCAAAGGGACTGAAGCTTTCTTT. Protein sequence: CSVNRELKGTEAFF.

In its sample, this clonotype was seen many times. V gene TRBV7-9 combines with J gene TRBJ2-3; weak D call: TRBD1 (5 bases). The CDR3 is made up of 15 amino acids. Per the germline V gene, CDR1 is SEHNR and CDR2 is FQNEAQ (reference sequence). V shed 10 bases and J shed 3 bases, with 20 bases lying between them. The CDR3 nucleotides read TGTGCCACCCTCACGGACCAGGGTCGGACAGATACGCAGTATTTT. The encoded protein is CATLTDQGRTDTQYF.

V is TRBV4-3 and J is TRBJ1-4; D call uncertain. This CDR3 comprises 14 residues. V gave up 4 bases and J gave up 8 bases, with 14 bases separating them. The germline CDR1 and CDR2 sequences are LGHNA and YSLEER. The CDR3 protein is CASSPETVGEKLFF. Written as DNA, the CDR3 is TGCGCCAGCAGCCCCGAGACGGTGGGGGAAAAACTGTTTTTT.

This clonotype was counted ten times or more. J is TRBJ2-3 and V is TRBV7-8; 7 bases line up with TRBD1. Germline values: CDR1 SGHVS, CDR2 FQNEAQ. Trimming at V came to 5 bases and at J to 8 bases, leaving 4 bases not matched to a gene. The CDR3 loop spans 12 amino acids. CDR3 coding DNA: TGTGCCAGCAGCCAAAGGGGGCTTACGCAGTATTTT. This codes for CASSQRGLTQYF. Variable domain in full (rest from reference TRBV7-8 and TRBJ2-3): GAGVSQSPRYKVAKRGQDVALRCDPISGHVSLFWYQQALGQGPEFLTYFQNEAQLDKSGLPSDRFFAERPEGSVSTLKIQRTQQEDSAVYLCASSQRGLTQYFGPGTRLTVL.

As regards this clonotype: A much larger clone is a single base away; this may be a read error. The chain links TRBV2 to TRBJ1-2, with D unresolved. V was trimmed by 2 bases and J by 8 bases, leaving 12 bases between them. The germline V gene encodes CDR1 SNHLY and CDR2 FYNNEI. The CDR3 extends over 13 amino acids. CDR3 nucleotides: TGTGCCAGCAGTGAAAAGGGTACGGGCGGCTACACCTTC. Translated: CASSEKGTGGYTF.

V usage is TRBV7-9 and J usage is TRBJ2-3; possible D gene TRBD1, 6 bases. Germline-derived CDR1 and CDR2 are SEHNR and FQNEAQ (reference sequence). This CDR3 spans 14 amino acids. Between the trimmed V and J ends, which lost 5 bases and 0 bases, there was a span of 9 bases. The CDR3 DNA follows: TGTGCCAGCAGCATGGACAGTAGCACAGATACGCAGTATTTT. This codes for CASSMDSSTDTQYF.

In the case of this clonotype: Since a much larger clone is just one base distant, this may be a read error. This chain uses TRBV7-6 with TRBJ2-7; 9 bases map to TRBD2. Germline V gene sequence: CDR1 SGHVS, CDR2 FNYEAQ. CDR3 length: 15 amino acids. The V and J ends lost 5 bases and 4 bases, in that order; junction bases with no gene match: 9. The CDR3 DNA reads TGTGCCAGCAGCATATTAGCGGGAGAATGTTACGAGCAGTACTTC. Translating gives CASSILAGECYEQYF.

By sample share, this clonotype is medium-sized. The chain links TRBV18 to TRBJ1-2; D is undetermined. Looked up from germline, CDR1 is KGHSH and CDR2 is LQKENI. Trimming took 3 bases from V and 2 from J, leaving 13 bases between them. This CDR3 comprises 15 residues. CDR3 nucleotide sequence: TGTGCCAGCTCACCTCCAGCAGGAACAAACTATGGCTACACCTTC. Protein: CASSPPAGTNYGYTF.

This clonotype came up many times. V and J are TRBV6-2 or TRBV6-3 and TRBJ1-1, with 7 bases lining up with TRBD1. Germline CDR1 reads MNHEY; CDR2 reads SVGEGT. The CDR3 is made up of 14 amino acids. The J segment lost 2 bases and the V segment lost 2 bases, leaving 2 bases of the junction unmatched. The CDR3 DNA is TGTGCCAGCAGTTACGGACAGGCCAACACTGAAGCTTTCTTT. Translating gives CASSYGQANTEAFF.